This TCR beta chain was found in a study of OX40 agonist ivuxolimab in advanced cancers. In the study overall: Patients took ivuxolimab, an agonistic anti-OX40 (CD134) antibody.

The germline gives CDR1 SNHLY, CDR2 FYNNEI. V was shortened by 4 bases and J by 6 bases, with 16 bases between the two germline ends. The CDR3 covers 14 residues. Measured with immunoSEQ multiplex PCR; TCRdb has only the in-frame clones, and not every one. Here the sample spans tens of thousands of clones, about 90% being singletons. This sample comprised CD4+ or CD8+ T cells sorted from blood, obtained in a trial of the OX40 agonist ivuxolimab. The TCR was taken from an adult with an advanced solid tumor such as melanoma, head and neck, liver or kidney cancer. The chain has TRBV2 and TRBJ2-7; no clear D gene. The CDR3 DNA reads as TGTGCCAGCAGTGTTTCCCTTCCGCTGGGCGAGCAGTACTTC. The encoded protein is CASSVSLPLGEQYF. Full variable domain (remainder filled in from reference TRBV2 and TRBJ2-7): EPEVTQTPSHQVTQMGQEVILRCVPISNHLYFYWYRQILGQKVEFLVSFYNNEISEKSEIFDDQFSVERPDGSNFTLKIRSTKLEDSAMYFCASSVSLPLGEQYFGPGTRLTVT.